This entry lists 17 T cell receptor beta chains sequenced from one sample in a study of blood T cell repertoires in COVID-19. TCRdb's table, derived via immunoSEQ multiplex PCR, lists solely in-frame clones and lacks some. The sample shows about 150,000 clones, 85% to 95% of them seen only once. The sequencing input was peripheral blood. These receptors originate from a man in his fifties with acute or convalescent COVID-19.

There are a few counts of this clone. The gene calls are TRBV2 and TRBJ2-1; tentative D call: TRBD1 (5 bases). V was clipped by 3 bases and J by 5 bases, with 11 bases between them. Germline V CDR1 and CDR2: SNHLY, FYNNEI. The CDR3 has 14 amino acids. The CDR3 sequence: CASSDLDRNNEQFF. The CDR3 coding sequence is TGTGCCAGCAGTGACCTTGACAGAAACAATGAGCAGTTCTTC.

This clone was seen a handful of times. V and J are TRBV5-3 and TRBJ1-6, with D uncertain. TRBV5-3 is marked as an open reading frame, function uncertain. The CDR3 extends over 15 amino acids. The V end was cut by 0 bases, the J end by 7 bases, with 11 bases between. CDR3 amino acids: CARSLAVNRNSPLHF. The CDR3 coding sequence is TGTGCCAGAAGCTTGGCCGTAAACAGAAATTCACCCCTCCACTTT.

The J gene is TRBJ2-4, the V gene TRBV4-1; maybe TRBD2 (7 bases). The germline gives CDR1 MGHRA, CDR2 YSYEKL. With 4 bases removed from V and 0 bases from J, the gap between germline ends came to 16 bases. The CDR3 loop spans 17 amino acids. This CDR3 is CASSPRGAGRAKNIQYF. The CDR3 nucleotides are TGCGCCAGCAGCCCTCGGGGGGCAGGGAGAGCCAAAAACATTCAGTACTTC.

The V call is TRBV7-2, the J call TRBJ2-7, with D possibly being TRBD2 (6 bases). Trimming stripped 6 bases from V and 4 bases from J, with 19 bases between. Germline assignment: CDR1 SGHTA and CDR2 FQGNSA. This CDR3 contains 15 residues. This chain's CDR3 is CASSATGTSSYEQYF. CDR3 DNA: TGTGCCAGCAGTGCAACCGGGACTTCGTCTTACGAGCAGTACTTC. Full variable domain (missing parts from reference TRBV7-2 and TRBJ2-7): GAGVSQSPSNKVTEKGKDVELRCDPISGHTALYWYRQSLGQGLEFLIYFQGNSAPDKSGLPSDRFSAERTGGSVSTLTIQRTQQEDSAVYLCASSATGTSSYEQYFGPGTRLTVT.

Concerning this clone: This specimen includes other DNA sequences encoding the same CDR3. The chain has TRBV18 and TRBJ2-3; 8 bases align to TRBD2. J lost 1 base, V lost 3 bases, and 6 bases had no gene match. This CDR3 is built from 16 residues. Looked up from germline, CDR1 is KGHSH and CDR2 is LQKENI. The CDR3 region has the DNA TGTGCCAGCTCACCTCCGGGACTAGGTGGCACAGATACGCAGTATTTT. It yields the protein CASSPPGLGGTDTQYF.

This chain uses TRBV6-5 with TRBJ1-5; tentatively, D is TRBD1 (6 bases). V dropped 10 bases and J dropped 0 bases, with 13 bases sitting between them. The CDR3 is 14 amino acids. Germline lookup yields CDR1 MNHEY and CDR2 SVGAGI. The CDR3 nucleotides read TGTGCCACCTCGGACAGAGCTAGCAATCAGCCCCAGCATTTT. Translating it yields CATSDRASNQPQHF.

The rearrangement links TRBV19 to TRBJ2-3; 9 bases agree with TRBD2. This CDR3 spans 16 amino acids. J gave up 5 bases and V 3 bases, and 9 bases lay outside the gene matches. The germline gives CDR1 LNHDA, CDR2 SQIVND (reference sequence). The CDR3 protein is CASSIGNSGSQDTQYF. CDR3 nucleotides: TGTGCCAGTAGTATCGGGAATAGCGGGAGTCAAGATACGCAGTATTTT.

The chain uses TRBV11-2 and TRBJ2-5; a weak D match, TRBD2 (6 bases). The CDR3 is made up of 13 amino acids. The V end was cut by 5 bases, the J end by 7 bases, with 14 bases between. Germline CDR1 SGHAT, CDR2 FQNNGV. CDR3 amino acids: CASSRGSGWTQYF. In DNA, the CDR3 is TGTGCCAGCAGCCGGGGGTCGGGCTGGACCCAGTACTTC. The variable domain in full, completed from reference TRBV11-2 and TRBJ2-5, reads EAGVAQSPRYKIIEKRQSVAFWCNPISGHATLYWYQQILGQGPKLLIQFQNNGVVDDSQLPKDRFSAERLKGVDSTLKIQPAKLEDSAVYLCASSRGSGWTQYFGPGTRLLVL.

The chain links TRBV7-8 to TRBJ1-6, with D unresolved. CDR1 is SGHVS, CDR2 FQNEAQ, per germline. CDR3 size: 14 residues. The V and J ends lost 3 bases and 7 bases respectively, with 10 bases between them. The DNA for the CDR3 is TGTGCCAGCAGCTTGTCGGAGTCCAATTCACCCCTCCACTTT. Protein sequence: CASSLSESNSPLHF.

This chain connects TRBV3-1 (or the pseudogene TRBV3-2) to TRBJ2-4; possible D gene TRBD1, 5 bases. Germline V CDR1 and CDR2: LGHDT, YNNKEL (reference sequence). This CDR3 is 16 amino acids long. Trimming left V 2 bases short and J 5 bases short, with 16 bases between. This CDR3 is CASSQFDSLSQNIQYF. CDR3 nucleotide sequence: TGTGCCAGCAGCCAATTCGACAGTCTGAGCCAAAACATTCAGTACTTC.

This clone showed up just once. The chain couples TRBV29-1 to TRBJ1-1; TRBD1 agrees at 7 bases. CDR3 length equals 15 residues. From germline, CDR1 is SQVTM and CDR2 ANQGSEA. Trimming took 5 bases from V and 1 from J; bases not matched to a gene: 10. CDR3 amino acids: CSVPGQPGWNTEAFF. The CDR3, as DNA: TGCAGCGTTCCGGGACAGCCCGGGTGGAACACTGAAGCTTTCTTT.

The rearrangement joins TRBV18 to TRBJ2-5, with D perhaps matching TRBD1 (6 bases). Germline CDR1 is KGHSH and CDR2 is LQKENI. There are 13 residues in the CDR3. V lost 4 bases, J lost 0 bases, and 6 bases lay in between. The CDR3 reads CASSRGHQETQYF. DNA for the CDR3: TGTGCCAGCTCACGGGGGCACCAAGAGACCCAGTACTTC.

This clone was seen a single time. The chain combines TRBV7-2 with TRBJ1-5; D remains ambiguous. Germline V gives CDR1 SGHTA, CDR2 FQGNSA. This CDR3 is 15 amino acids long. V lost 1 base and J lost 1, with 8 bases in between. The CDR3 protein is CASSLGGQSNQPQHF. The CDR3 DNA sequence: TGTGCCAGCAGCTTAGGTGGGCAGAGCAATCAGCCCCAGCATTTT.

This sequence joins TRBV4-3 and TRBJ2-2; perhaps TRBD1 as D (6 bases). The CDR3 sequence is 15 residues long. Germline CDR1 is LGHNA and CDR2 is YSLEER. V was cut by 2 bases and J by 2 bases, with 9 bases left in between. The CDR3 DNA is TGCGCCAGCAGCCAATCAGGGGCTAACACCGGGGAGCTGTTTTTT. As protein: CASSQSGANTGELFF.

V usage is TRBV7-2 and J usage is TRBJ2-1, with D perhaps matching TRBD2 (6 bases). CDR1 is SGHTA and CDR2 is FQGNSA in the germline V gene. The V and J ends lost 4 bases and 8 bases respectively, with 18 bases between them. There are 15 residues in the CDR3. In DNA, the CDR3 is TGTGCCAGCAGCTCGGCAGCGGCAGGAGGGTATGAGCAGTTCTTC. This codes for CASSSAAAGGYEQFF. The full variable domain, its missing parts supplied by reference TRBV7-2 and TRBJ2-1, is GAGVSQSPSNKVTEKGKDVELRCDPISGHTALYWYRQSLGQGLEFLIYFQGNSAPDKSGLPSDRFSAERTGGSVSTLTIQRTQQEDSAVYLCASSSAAAGGYEQFFGPGTRLTVL.

J is TRBJ1-2 and V is TRBV5-1, with D perhaps matching TRBD1 (6 bases). This CDR3 has 16 amino acids. Germline lookup yields CDR1 SGHRS and CDR2 YFSETQ. V shed 0 bases and J shed 1 base, with 13 bases lying between them. CDR3 loop: CASSLEVGGRNYGYTF. CDR3 bases: TGCGCCAGCAGCTTGGAAGTCGGGGGGCGTAACTATGGCTACACCTTC.

The chain carries TRBV30 and TRBJ1-2; D is uncertain. CDR1 and CDR2 (germline): GTSNPN, SVGIG (reference sequence). With 2 bases removed from V and 13 bases from J, the gap between germline ends came to 11 bases. This CDR3 region has 10 residues. The CDR3 spells CAWSPGSLTF. DNA for the CDR3: TGTGCCTGGAGTCCAGGCTCCCTCACCTTC.